This TCR beta chain was identified in a study of cytomegalovirus exposure and HLA in healthy donors. The study's findings and limits: There were some 150 TCR beta chains listed as cytomegalovirus-associated.

As concerns this clone: Its cognate antigen is unknown. Germline and junction disagree at one end, which may indicate a read error.

From germline, CDR1 is MNHEY and CDR2 SVGAGI. The CDR3 is 15 amino acids. A multiplex PCR was run with 60 Vbeta primers and 13 Jbeta primers. Sequencing used immunoSEQ multiplex PCR; TCRdb keeps in-frame clones, though not all of them. The repertoire holds around 150,000 clones, with 80% as singletons. This sequence joins TRBV6-5 and TRBJ2-1; D not certain. The sequence was obtained from a woman in her thirties or forties in good health and CMV-seronegative. The sequenced sample was PBMCs. CDR3 residues: CASSTDSGSYSEQFF. The CDR3 nucleotides read TGTGCCAGCAGTACCGATAGTGGTAGTTACAGTGAGCAGTTCTTC.